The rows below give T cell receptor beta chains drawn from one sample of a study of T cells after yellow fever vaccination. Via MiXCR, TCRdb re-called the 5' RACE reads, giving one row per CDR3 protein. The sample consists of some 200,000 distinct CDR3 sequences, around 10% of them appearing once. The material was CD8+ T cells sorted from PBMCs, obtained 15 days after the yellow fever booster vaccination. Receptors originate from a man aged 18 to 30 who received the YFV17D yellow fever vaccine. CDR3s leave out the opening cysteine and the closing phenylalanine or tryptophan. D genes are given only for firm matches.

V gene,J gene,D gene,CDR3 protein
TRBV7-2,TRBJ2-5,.,ASSLVLGAEWGQETQY
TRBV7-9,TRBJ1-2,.,ASSMGPGNYGYT
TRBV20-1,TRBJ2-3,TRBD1,SARHPGQGIDTQY
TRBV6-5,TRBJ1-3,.,ASSRTGGSGNTIY
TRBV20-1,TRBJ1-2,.,SASLVNYGYT
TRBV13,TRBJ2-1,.,ASSLGGLGEQF
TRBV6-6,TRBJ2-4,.,ASNPGRMPLGNSKNIQY
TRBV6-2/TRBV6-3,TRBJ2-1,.,ASSVFLADYNEQF
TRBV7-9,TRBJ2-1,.,ASSLGSRGNEQF
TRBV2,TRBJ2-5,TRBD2,ASSDERGAPETQY
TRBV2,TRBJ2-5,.,ASGEVTQETQY
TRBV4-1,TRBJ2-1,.,ASSMGGRSYNEQF
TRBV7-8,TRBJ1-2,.,ASSLVSDSNYGYT
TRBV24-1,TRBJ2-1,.,ATGIPRGFSSYNEQF
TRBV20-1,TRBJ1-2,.,SASSLPKGYGYT
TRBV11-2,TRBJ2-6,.,ASSSRGAGANVLT
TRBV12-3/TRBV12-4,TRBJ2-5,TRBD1,ASSISPGQGETQY
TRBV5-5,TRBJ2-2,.,ASSSVTGNTGELF
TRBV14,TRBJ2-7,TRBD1,ASSGGAPEQY
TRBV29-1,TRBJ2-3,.,SVARSMGVRDTQY
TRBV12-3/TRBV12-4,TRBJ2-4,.,ASTVGLAKNIQY
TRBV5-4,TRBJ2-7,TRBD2,ASASRPSGYEQY
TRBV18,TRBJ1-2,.,ASSPPRGETNYGYT
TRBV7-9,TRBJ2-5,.,ASSLGTSPTQETQY
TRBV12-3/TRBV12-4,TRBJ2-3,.,ASSDVRVVTDTQY
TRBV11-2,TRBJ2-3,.,ASSGPYTDTQY
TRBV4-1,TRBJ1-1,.,ASSQDRNTEAF
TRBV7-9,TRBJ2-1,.,ASSPPGGGHYNEQF
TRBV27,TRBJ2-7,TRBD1,ASSHDRAPSEQY
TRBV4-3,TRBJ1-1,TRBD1,ASSQYRGLNTEAF
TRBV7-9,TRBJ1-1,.,ASSLDKWYTEAF
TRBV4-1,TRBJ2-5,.,ASSQAPTMGQETQY
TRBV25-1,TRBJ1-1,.,ASSESVGAGAF
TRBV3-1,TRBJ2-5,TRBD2,ASSPSSGETQY
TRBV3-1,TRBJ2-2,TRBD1,ASSLDRPGSAGELF
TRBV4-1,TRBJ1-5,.,ASSQVGINQPQH
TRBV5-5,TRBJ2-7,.,ASSWPPTGAYEQY
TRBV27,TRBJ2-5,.,ASSPGPPYQETQY
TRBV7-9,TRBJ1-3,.,ASSLSRLDRSSGNTIY
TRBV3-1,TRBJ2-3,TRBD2,ASSQEGSSGGPPDTQY
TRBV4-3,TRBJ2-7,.,ASRVGPGASYEQY
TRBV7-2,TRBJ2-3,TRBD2,ASSLVAGGPGTDTQY
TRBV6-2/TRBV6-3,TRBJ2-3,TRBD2,ASRLAGGNGADTQY
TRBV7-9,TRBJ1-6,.,ASSFRGGNSPLH
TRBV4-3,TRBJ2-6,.,ASSHRISGANVLT
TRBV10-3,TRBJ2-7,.,AISEPDPKAGAYEQY
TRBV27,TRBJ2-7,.,ASSWRMGLSTYEQY
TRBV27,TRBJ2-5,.,ASSLSGSAETQY
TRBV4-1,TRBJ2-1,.,ASSQDEGWEQF